This section outlines one T cell receptor (beta chain) sequence together with its context. As handled by the study authors: The assay estimated nucleated cells by amplifying reference gene primers. TCRdb keeps only in-frame clones here, not all; method: immunoSEQ multiplex PCR. V and J calls and clone size follow that table, whereas D and trimming were derived from the DNA. The sample yields about 250,000 clones, about nine tenths seen once. The CDR3 covers 17 residues. Per the germline V gene, CDR1 is MGHRA and CDR2 is YSYEKL. V lost 1 base, J lost 3 bases, and 3 bases stayed unmatched. The data stem from a study of blood T cell repertoires in COVID-19. At the level of the study: Acute-phase and convalescent COVID-19 samples originated in the United States, Italy and Spain.

Participant-given clinical history determined each cohort assignment. Sequenced: PBMCs or T cells enriched from blood (not recorded which). The sequence was obtained from a man aged 35-49 years who had recovered from COVID-19. The chain is built from TRBV4-1 and TRBJ2-6; 10 bases align to TRBD1. In DNA form, the CDR3 reads TGCGCCAGCAGCCAAGGACAGGGGGCTTTTGGGGCCAACGTCCTGACTTTC. It translates to CASSQGQGAFGANVLTF.